This T cell receptor beta chain is from a study of blood T cell repertoires in COVID-19. Study-wide context: From the United States, Italy and Spain came samples of acute and convalescent COVID-19. The cDNA or gDNA used as material had been derived from T cells, B-cell-depleted T cells, or PBMCs.

The Seattle patients, enrolled during active infection, were followed longitudinally. Original data processing: Cell counts per sample came from amplifying reference gene primers. TCRdb's copy holds only in-frame clones and misses some; the assay was immunoSEQ multiplex PCR. That table gives V, J and clone size, and the DNA gave D and trimming. The profile shows 350,000 to 450,000 clones, about 88% of them singletons. Per the germline V gene, CDR1 is SGHNT and CDR2 is YYREEE (reference sequence). The CDR3 sequence is 13 residues long. The ends lost 7 bases at V and 1 base at J; junction bases unmatched: 2.

The receptor was isolated from a woman aged 55-70 years with COVID-19, enrolled during active disease. Sequencing was carried out using peripheral blood. This sequence joins TRBV5-4 and TRBJ2-5; TRBD2 matches 9 bases. The CDR3 sequence is CASRAGGQETQYF. The DNA of the CDR3 is TGTGCCAGCCGAGCGGGGGGCCAAGAGACCCAGTACTTC.